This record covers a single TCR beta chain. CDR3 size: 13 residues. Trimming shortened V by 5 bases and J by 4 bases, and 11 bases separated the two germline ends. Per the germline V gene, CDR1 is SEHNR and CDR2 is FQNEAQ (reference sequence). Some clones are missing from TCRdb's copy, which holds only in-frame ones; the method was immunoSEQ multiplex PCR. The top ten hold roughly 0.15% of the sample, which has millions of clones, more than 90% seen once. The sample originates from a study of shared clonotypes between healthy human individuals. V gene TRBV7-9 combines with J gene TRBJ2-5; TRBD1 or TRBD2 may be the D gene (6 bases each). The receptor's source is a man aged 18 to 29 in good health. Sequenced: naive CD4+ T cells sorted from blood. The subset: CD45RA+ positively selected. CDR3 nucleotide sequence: TGTGCCAGCAGCAGGGGGGTGGGAGAGACCCAGTACTTC. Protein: CASSRGVGETQYF.